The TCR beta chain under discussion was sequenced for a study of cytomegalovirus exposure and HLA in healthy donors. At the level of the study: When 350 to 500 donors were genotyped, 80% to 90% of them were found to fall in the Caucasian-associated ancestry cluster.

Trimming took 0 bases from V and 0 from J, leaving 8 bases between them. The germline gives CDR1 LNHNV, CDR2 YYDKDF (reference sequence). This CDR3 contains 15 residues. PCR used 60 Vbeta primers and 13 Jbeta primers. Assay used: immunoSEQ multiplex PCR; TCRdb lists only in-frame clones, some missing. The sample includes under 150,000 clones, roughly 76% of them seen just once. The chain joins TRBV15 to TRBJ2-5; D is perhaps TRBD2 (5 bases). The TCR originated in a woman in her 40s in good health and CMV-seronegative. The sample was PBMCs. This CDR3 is CATSRDPGNQETQYF. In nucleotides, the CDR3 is TGTGCCACCAGCAGAGATCCGGGGAACCAAGAGACCCAGTACTTC.